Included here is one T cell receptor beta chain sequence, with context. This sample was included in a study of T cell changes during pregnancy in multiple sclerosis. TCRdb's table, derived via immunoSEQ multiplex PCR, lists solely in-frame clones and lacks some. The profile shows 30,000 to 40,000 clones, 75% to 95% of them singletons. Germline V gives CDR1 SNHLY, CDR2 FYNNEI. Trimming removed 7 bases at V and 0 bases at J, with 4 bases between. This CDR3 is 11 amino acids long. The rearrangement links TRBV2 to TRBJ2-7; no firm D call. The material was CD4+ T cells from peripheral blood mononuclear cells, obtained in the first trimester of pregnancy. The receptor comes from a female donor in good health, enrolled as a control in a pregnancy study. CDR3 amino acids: CASTSSYEQYF. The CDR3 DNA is TGTGCCAGCACCAGCTCCTACGAGCAGTACTTC. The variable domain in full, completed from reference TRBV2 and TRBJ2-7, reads EPEVTQTPSHQVTQMGQEVILRCVPISNHLYFYWYRQILGQKVEFLVSFYNNEISEKSEIFDDQFSVERPDGSNFTLKIRSTKLEDSAMYFCASTSSYEQYFGPGTRLTVT.